A single sample is the source of the 8 T cell receptor beta chains below, sequenced in a study of control samples from healthy donors and cancer patients. Repertoires were generated with immunoSEQ multiplex PCR, while TCRdb's copy carries only in-frame clones and drops some. Of 150,000 to 200,000 clones listed, roughly nine tenths were seen once; the top ten hold about 1.4%. Specimen: blood. The receptors were gathered from a man aged 25-40 years in good health.

The chain has TRBV5-1 and TRBJ2-7; the match to TRBD1 covers 7 bases. Germline V gene sequence: CDR1 SGHRS, CDR2 YFSETQ. Losses at the gene ends were 0 bases for V and 3 bases for J; bases not matched to a gene: 9. This CDR3 spans 16 amino acids. The DNA of the CDR3 is TGCGCCAGCAGCTTGGCCCTGGACAGGAGAAACTACGAGCAGTACTTC. It encodes CASSLALDRRNYEQYF. Variable domain in full (rest from reference TRBV5-1 and TRBJ2-7): KAGVTQTPRYLIKTRGQQVTLSCSPISGHRSVSWYQQTPGQGLQFLFEYFSETQRNKGNFPGRFSGRQFSNSRSEMNVSTLELGDSALYLCASSLALDRRNYEQYFGPGTRLTVT.

This rearrangement joins TRBV30 to TRBJ2-1, with TRBD2 identical over 11 bases. Per the germline V gene, CDR1 is GTSNPN and CDR2 is SVGIG (reference sequence). V trimming: 3 bases; J trimming: 5 bases; junction bases outside the gene matches: 6. The CDR3 is 15 residues long. DNA of the CDR3: TGTGCCTGGAGCGGTAGCGGGGGGGCACACAATGAGCAGTTCTTC. Translation: CAWSGSGGAHNEQFF.

The gene calls are TRBV13 and TRBJ1-2; 11 positions agree with TRBD1. This CDR3 has 17 amino acids. CDR1 and CDR2 from the germline V gene are PRHDT and FYEKMQ (reference sequence). The V and J ends lost 7 bases and 7 bases, in that order; junction bases with no gene match: 17. The CDR3 coding sequence is TGTGCCAGCATGAGGAGGGACCGGGACAGGGGGATCACTGGCTACACCTTC. Translated, it gives CASMRRDRDRGITGYTF.

This chain connects TRBV30 to TRBJ2-1; weak D call: TRBD1 (6 bases). Germline V gene data show CDR1 as GTSNPN and CDR2 as SVGIG (reference sequence). This CDR3 is built from 11 residues. Trimming pared 4 bases from V and 8 bases from J, leaving 9 bases between. CDR3 loop: CAWTGAYEQFF. The CDR3 nucleotides are TGTGCCTGGACAGGGGCGTATGAGCAGTTCTTC.

The J gene is TRBJ1-6, the V gene TRBV2, with 8 bases that match TRBD1. Germline CDR1 SNHLY, CDR2 FYNNEI. Trimming cost V 7 bases and J 3 bases; bases outside gene matches: 8. This CDR3 contains 16 residues. CDR3 sequence reads: CASIPAGTGYNSPLHF. The CDR3 DNA reads TGTGCCAGCATTCCTGCCGGGACAGGCTATAATTCACCCCTCCACTTT.

This chain connects TRBV19 to TRBJ2-3; the D gene could be TRBD1 or TRBD2 (5 bases each). Trimming cost V 4 bases and J 0 bases, with 11 bases left between them. The germline V gene encodes CDR1 LNHDA and CDR2 SQIVND (reference sequence). The CDR3 runs to 15 residues. Here the CDR3 DNA reads TGTGCCAGTAGTACGGGACGGACTAGCACAGATACGCAGTATTTT. It yields the protein CASSTGRTSTDTQYF.

The V call is TRBV6-2 or TRBV6-3, the J call TRBJ1-1; D might be TRBD1 (6 bases). The germline V gene has CDR1 MNHEY and CDR2 SVGEGT. The CDR3 is 14 amino acids. Trimming took off 2 bases at V and 2 bases at J, with 9 bases between the two ends. The CDR3 loop reads CASSYATGNTEAFF. CDR3 coding DNA: TGTGCCAGCAGTTACGCGACAGGTAACACTGAAGCTTTCTTT.

This chain links TRBV10-3 with TRBJ2-7, with D maybe TRBD1 (5 bases). Germline V gene lookup returns CDR1 ENHRY and CDR2 SYGVKD. The CDR3 length is 12 residues. Trimming took 6 bases from V and 0 from J, leaving 6 bases between them. CDR3 sequence: CAIRTGSYEQYF. For the CDR3, the DNA is TGTGCCATCAGAACAGGCTCCTACGAGCAGTACTTC.